This T cell receptor (beta chain) was captured in a study of shared clonotypes between healthy human individuals. Whole-study results and caveats: With few donors, the genetic and exposure-history diversity represented was limited.

Donors comprised only Caucasian adults living in Nashville, Tennessee. Remarks on this clone: The antigen remains undetermined. This same CDR3 is encoded by further DNA sequences in the sample.

Several immunoSEQ plates held equal portions of the genomic DNA taken from each subset. Template amounts of roughly 300 ng DNA, 30,000 or so T cell genomes, were employed in unsorted PBMC replicate PCRs. Some clones are missing from TCRdb's copy, which holds only in-frame ones; the method was immunoSEQ multiplex PCR. Found here are 530,000 or so clones, about three quarters of them singletons; the top ten hold approximately 12%. The CDR3 extends over 12 amino acids. V was shortened by 0 bases and J by 4 bases, with 2 bases between the two germline ends. The germline V gene encodes CDR1 SGHRS and CDR2 YFSETQ.

V gene TRBV5-1 combines with J gene TRBJ2-1; D unclear. The sample was PBMCs. The sequence came from a woman in her thirties or forties in good health. Some clones in this sample may be carry-over from other donors' samples. This CDR3 is CASSLDYNEQFF. CDR3 coding DNA: TGCGCCAGCAGCTTGGATTACAATGAGCAGTTCTTC. The full variable domain, with the rest looked up from reference TRBV5-1 and TRBJ2-1, is KAGVTQTPRYLIKTRGQQVTLSCSPISGHRSVSWYQQTPGQGLQFLFEYFSETQRNKGNFPGRFSGRQFSNSRSEMNVSTLELGDSALYLCASSLDYNEQFFGPGTRLTVL.